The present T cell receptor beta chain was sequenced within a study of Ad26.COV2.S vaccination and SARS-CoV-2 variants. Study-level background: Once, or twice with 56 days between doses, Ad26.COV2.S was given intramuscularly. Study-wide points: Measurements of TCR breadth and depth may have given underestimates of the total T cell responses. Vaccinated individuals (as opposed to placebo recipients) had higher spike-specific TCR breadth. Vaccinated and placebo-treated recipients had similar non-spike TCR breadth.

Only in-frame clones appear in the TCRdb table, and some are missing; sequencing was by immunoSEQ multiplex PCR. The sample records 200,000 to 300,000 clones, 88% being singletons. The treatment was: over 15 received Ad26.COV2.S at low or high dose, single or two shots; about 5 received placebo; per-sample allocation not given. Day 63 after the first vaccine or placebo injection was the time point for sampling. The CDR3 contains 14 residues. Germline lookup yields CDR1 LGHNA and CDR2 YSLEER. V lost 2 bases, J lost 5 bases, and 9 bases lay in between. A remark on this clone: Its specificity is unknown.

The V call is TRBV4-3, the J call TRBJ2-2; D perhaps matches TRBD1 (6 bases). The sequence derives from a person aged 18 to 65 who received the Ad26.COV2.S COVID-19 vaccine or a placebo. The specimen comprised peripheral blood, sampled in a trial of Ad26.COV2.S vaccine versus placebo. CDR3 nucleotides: TGCGCCAGCAGCCAAACAGGGAATACCGGGGAGCTGTTTTTT. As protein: CASSQTGNTGELFF.